These 24 T cell receptor beta chains came from one sample sequenced in a study of blood T cell repertoires in COVID-19. Generated by immunoSEQ multiplex PCR, the TCRdb table keeps only in-frame clones and is missing some. The sample holds more than 100,000 clones, 75% to 90% seen once. The sequenced sample consisted of peripheral blood. The receptors here all came from a man between 35 and 55 years old with acute or convalescent COVID-19.

Here the CDR3 DNA reads TGTGCCAGCAGCTTTCAGGGTACGAATTCACCCCTCCACTTT. Protein: CASSFQGTNSPLHF. The chain combines TRBV5-5 with TRBJ1-6, with D possibly TRBD1 on 5 matching bases. The germline gives CDR1 SGHKS, CDR2 YYEKEE (reference sequence). Trimming removed 2 bases from V and 7 bases from J, with 10 bases in between. The CDR3 loop spans 14 amino acids.

This sequence joins TRBV9 and TRBJ1-4, with TRBD1 as a possible D gene (6 bases). Germline assignment: CDR1 SGDLS and CDR2 YYNGEE. V lost 2 bases and J 8 bases, leaving 13 bases between the germline ends. The CDR3 totals 14 residues. In DNA form, the CDR3 reads TGTGCCAGCAGCGTTGGGGACACCTACGAAAAACTGTTTTTT. It encodes CASSVGDTYEKLFF.

This clone was seen only once. The V call is TRBV7-2, the J call TRBJ2-7; 11 nucleotides align to TRBD1. V shed 5 bases and J 2 bases; nucleotides not matched to a gene: 5. The CDR3 spans 15 residues. Germline-derived CDR1 and CDR2 are SGHTA and FQGNSA. The CDR3 DNA is TGTGCCAGCAGCCAGGGGGGACAGGGGGCCTACGAGCAGTACTTC. It is translated as CASSQGGQGAYEQYF.

The chain carries TRBV7-2 and TRBJ2-4; D may be TRBD2 (6 bases). V was shortened by 5 bases and J by 9 bases, with 17 bases between the two germline ends. CDR3 length: 14 residues. Germline V CDR1 and CDR2: SGHTA, FQGNSA. DNA of the CDR3: TGTGCCAGCAGCACAGGTCACGGGGGAACCATTCAGTACTTC. Protein product: CASSTGHGGTIQYF.

This chain links TRBV7-8 with TRBJ1-1; D not resolved. V shed 5 bases and J shed 1 base, with 17 bases lying between them. This CDR3 spans 16 amino acids. From germline, CDR1 is SGHVS and CDR2 FQNEAQ. CDR3 sequence reads: CASSLTGTAPNTEAFF. The CDR3 DNA follows: TGTGCCAGCAGCCTCACCGGAACAGCTCCGAACACTGAAGCTTTCTTT.

This clone has just a few counts. J is TRBJ2-7 and V is TRBV2; tentative D call: TRBD2 (5 bases). Looked up from germline, CDR1 is SNHLY and CDR2 is FYNNEI. This CDR3 has 12 residues. V was shortened by 5 bases and J by 4 bases, with 9 bases between the two germline ends. CDR3 DNA: TGTGCCAGCAGTACCGAGGGATACGAGCAGTACTTC. Its protein product is CASSTEGYEQYF.

This clone was seen only once. The chain uses TRBV20-1 and TRBJ1-1; D is unresolved. The CDR3 length is 15 residues. Germline values: CDR1 DFQATT, CDR2 SNEGSKA (reference sequence). V was clipped by 3 bases and J by 9 bases, with 23 bases between them. The CDR3: CSASSQANTRPQAFF. DNA for the CDR3: TGCAGTGCTAGTTCCCAGGCAAACACCCGGCCCCAAGCTTTCTTT.

This rearrangement joins TRBV19 to TRBJ2-1, with TRBD1 matching 9 bases. The CDR3 length is 16 residues. Germline-derived CDR1 and CDR2 are LNHDA and SQIVND (reference sequence). The ends lost 2 bases at V and 3 bases at J; junction bases unmatched: 5. CDR3 region: CASSITGGRGYNEQFF. The CDR3 nucleotides are TGTGCCAGTAGTATAACAGGGGGCCGGGGCTACAATGAGCAGTTCTTC.

This chain joins TRBV3-1 (or the pseudogene TRBV3-2) and TRBJ1-5, with TRBD1 matching over 8 bases. CDR1 is LGHDT, CDR2 YNNKEL, per germline (reference sequence). Trimming cost V 2 bases and J 7 bases; bases outside gene matches: 4. This CDR3 has 14 amino acids. The CDR3 DNA reads as TGTGCCAGCAGCCAACAGGGGGCAAGGCAGCCCCAGCATTTT. Translating it yields CASSQQGARQPQHF.

The chain combines TRBV6-2 or TRBV6-3 with TRBJ1-2, with D possibly TRBD1 on 5 matching bases. Trimming cost V 2 bases and J 6 bases, with 13 bases left between them. The CDR3 contains 14 residues. Germline V gene data show CDR1 as MNHEY and CDR2 as SVGEGT. CDR3 residues: CASSYRGLGDGYTF. DNA for the CDR3: TGTGCCAGCAGTTACCGGGGACTGGGCGATGGCTACACCTTC.

V and J are TRBV6-5 and TRBJ1-5; 9 bases are a match to TRBD1. Germline V CDR1 and CDR2: MNHEY, SVGAGI. Trimming removed 4 bases from V and 4 bases from J; junction bases left unmatched: 8. This CDR3 has 16 residues. DNA for the CDR3: TGTGCCAGCAGTTCCAAACGGGACAGGGTTAATCAGCCCCAGCATTTT. Encoded protein: CASSSKRDRVNQPQHF.

The chain has TRBV19 and TRBJ2-1; a weak D match, TRBD1 (5 bases). Germline V gene lookup returns CDR1 LNHDA and CDR2 SQIVND (reference sequence). The CDR3 is 15 residues long. V was trimmed by 3 bases and J by 0 bases, leaving 9 bases between them. The CDR3 coding sequence is TGTGCCAGTAGTATCTCGCAGGGCTCCTACAATGAGCAGTTCTTC. It translates to CASSISQGSYNEQFF.

The chain is built from TRBV4-1 and TRBJ2-1; tentative D call: TRBD2 (5 bases). The V gene's germline CDR1 is MGHRA and CDR2 YSYEKL. There are 15 residues in the CDR3. The V gene lost 1 base and the J gene lost 0 bases, with 7 bases spanning the gap. The CDR3 coding sequence is TGCGCCAGCAGCCAAGTACTAGTCTCCTACAATGAGCAGTTCTTC. Protein sequence: CASSQVLVSYNEQFF.

V gene TRBV6-6 combines with J gene TRBJ1-1; the D is unclear. Trimming left V 2 bases short and J 4 bases short, with 8 bases between. The germline gives CDR1 MNHNY, CDR2 SVGAGI (reference sequence). The CDR3 length is 13 residues. In DNA, the CDR3 is TGTGCCAGCAGTTACGTTGCGTCCACTGAAGCTTTCTTT. Protein: CASSYVASTEAFF.

The chain carries TRBV11-2 and TRBJ2-3, with 9 bases matching TRBD1. The J segment lost 4 bases and the V segment lost 0 bases, leaving 5 bases of the junction unmatched. This CDR3 is built from 16 residues. The V gene's germline CDR1 is SGHAT and CDR2 FQNNGV. DNA for the CDR3: TGTGCCAGCAGCTTAGAAACCGGGACAGGGTCAGATACGCAGTATTTT. Translation: CASSLETGTGSDTQYF.

The V call is TRBV6-2 or TRBV6-3, the J call TRBJ1-5; possible D gene TRBD1, 6 bases. V shed 5 bases and J shed 6 bases, with 26 bases lying between them. The length of the CDR3 is 18 residues. Germline V CDR1 and CDR2: MNHEY, SVGEGT. CDR3 sequence: CASSPLDGQRKPRQPQHF. The DNA for the CDR3 is TGTGCCAGCAGTCCCTTAGATGGACAGAGGAAGCCGCGTCAGCCCCAGCATTTT.

The chain joins TRBV9 to TRBJ2-2; D is unresolved. Germline values: CDR1 SGDLS, CDR2 YYNGEE. The CDR3 loop spans 14 amino acids. Trimming left V 1 base short and J 3 bases short, with 7 bases between. The CDR3 DNA follows: TGTGCCAGCAGCGTAAACCCGGACACCGGGGAGCTGTTTTTT. This encodes CASSVNPDTGELFF.

The CDR3 region is CASSGQGWHPQHF. Here the CDR3 DNA reads TGTGCCAGCAGCGGACAGGGATGGCACCCCCAGCATTTT. The J gene is TRBJ1-5, the V gene TRBV2; 8 nucleotides line up with TRBD1. CDR3 length: 13 amino acids. The V gene's germline CDR1 is SNHLY and CDR2 FYNNEI. Germline trimming cut 6 bases from V and 10 bases from J; bases unmatched to any gene: 8.

The rearrangement uses TRBV27 and TRBJ1-2, with D tentatively TRBD1 (6 bases). Germline V gives CDR1 MNHEY, CDR2 SMNVEV (reference sequence). Trimming cost V 2 bases and J 7 bases, with 20 bases left between them. The CDR3 is 16 amino acids. CDR3 DNA sequence: TGTGCCAGCAGTTTAAGGCCGGGACATTCTAATCGTGGCTACACCTTC. Translation gives CASSLRPGHSNRGYTF.

This chain links TRBV5-6 with TRBJ2-7; 8 bases are shared with TRBD1. CDR3 size: 15 residues. V lost 5 bases to trimming and J lost 2 bases; unmatched junction nucleotides: 9. The V gene's germline CDR1 is SGHDT and CDR2 YYEEEE. The CDR3 region has the DNA TGTGCCAGCAGGTACGCCGGGACAGGTCCCTACGAGCAGTACTTC. This codes for CASRYAGTGPYEQYF.

The chain carries TRBV9 and TRBJ2-7, with 8 bases identical to TRBD2. This CDR3 region has 15 residues. The ends lost 4 bases at V and 2 bases at J; junction bases unmatched: 8. Germline V gene lookup returns CDR1 SGDLS and CDR2 YYNGEE. The CDR3 loop is CASSPGGTETYEQYF. In DNA, the CDR3 is TGTGCCAGCAGCCCGGGGGGGACGGAGACCTACGAGCAGTACTTC.

The CDR3 spells CAWSVAGADNSPLHF. CDR3 nucleotides: TGTGCCTGGAGTGTAGCTGGGGCAGATAATTCACCCCTCCACTTT. The chain combines TRBV30 with TRBJ1-6; TRBD1 is a possible D gene (5 bases). Germline CDR1 GTSNPN, CDR2 SVGIG (reference sequence). V lost 0 bases to trimming and J lost 5 bases, with 11 bases between them. The CDR3 contains 15 residues.

V usage is TRBV5-1 and J usage is TRBJ1-6; the match to TRBD1 covers 7 bases. In germline, CDR1 is SGHRS, CDR2 YFSETQ. The CDR3 loop spans 17 amino acids. V shed 5 bases, J shed 0 bases, and the junction held 8 bases outside the gene matches. Here the CDR3 reads CASSVGQMSSYNSPLHF. In nucleotides, the CDR3 is TGCGCCAGCAGTGTGGGACAGATGAGCTCCTATAATTCACCCCTCCACTTT.

This clone was seen once. The V and J genes are TRBV2 and TRBJ1-1, with D unresolved. The CDR3 is 14 residues long. V shed 7 bases and J shed 0 bases, with 12 bases lying between them. Germline V gene data show CDR1 as SNHLY and CDR2 as FYNNEI. DNA of the CDR3: TGTGCCAGCATAGCAGCTAACATGAACACTGAAGCTTTCTTT. Protein sequence: CASIAANMNTEAFF.